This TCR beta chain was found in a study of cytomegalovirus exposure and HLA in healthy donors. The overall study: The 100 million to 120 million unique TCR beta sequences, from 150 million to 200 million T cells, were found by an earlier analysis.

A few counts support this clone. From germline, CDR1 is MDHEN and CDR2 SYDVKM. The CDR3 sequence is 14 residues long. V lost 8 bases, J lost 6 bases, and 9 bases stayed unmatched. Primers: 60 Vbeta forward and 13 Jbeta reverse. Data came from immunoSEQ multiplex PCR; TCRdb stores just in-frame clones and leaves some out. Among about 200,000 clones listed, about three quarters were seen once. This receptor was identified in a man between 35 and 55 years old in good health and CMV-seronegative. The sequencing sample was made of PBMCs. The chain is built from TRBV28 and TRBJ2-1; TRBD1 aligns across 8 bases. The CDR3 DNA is TGTGCCAGCCACGACAGGGGCGAATCCAATGAGCAGTTCTTC. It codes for CASHDRGESNEQFF.